This T cell receptor (beta chain) originates from a study of blood T cell repertoires in COVID-19 (dated by TCRdb to about 2020). Study-level background: Samples from collaborators originated in the United States, Italy and Spain and spanned both the acute and convalescent phases of COVID-19. The material from the prospective study consisted of cDNA or gDNA derived from T cells, B-cell-depleted T cells, or PBMCs. Deeply sampled blood TCRbeta repertoires from subjects exposed to, actively infected with, or recovered from COVID-19 were included in the dataset. The repertoires were released in a freely available public database meant as a resource for research on the immune response to SARS-CoV-2. The samples were drawn from two sources: the first 160 participants of the ongoing ImmuneRACE study, and some 1,300 subjects contributed by 6 global collaborators. A de-identified subject ID, COVID-19 status, age in years and sex were almost always included in the sample metadata. Where HLA class I and class II types were available, the types were taken from metadata supplied by the sample provider, not from assay-based typing.

Enrolling through a virtual design, the prospective study's participants ranged in age from roughly 18 to 100 years and lived across roughly 24 United States geographic areas. In the prospective study, participants were assigned to cohorts based on the clinical history participants reported in a screening survey and a study questionnaire. ImmuneRACE Cohort 3 recovered participants were defined by two consecutive negative NP/OP PCR tests, healthcare professional clearance, or symptom resolution. In the prospective study, mobile phlebotomists collected whole blood, serum and a nasopharyngeal or oropharyngeal swab from each participant. Over an approximately 2-month period, participants in the prospective study had the option of providing additional blood draws and questionnaires. Before DNA extraction, prospective study blood samples were shipped either frozen or at room temperature. Here is what the overall study found, with its caveats: Clinical and demographic metadata were provided uncurated, with the amount varying by source and participant.

To note about this clone: This clone's antigen is unknown. No base qualities exist here, and no much larger clone lies one base off it.

Relative to germline, V is 4 bases shorter and J is 3 bases shorter, with 6 bases between their ends. The CDR3 runs 12 amino acids, cysteine and phenylalanine included. Of the read, only the CDR3 DNA is kept; its 36 bases are in frame from base 1. According to the germline V gene, CDR1 reads ENHRY and CDR2 reads SYGVKD. TCRbeta CDR3 regions were amplified from genomic DNA by means of the immunoSEQ Assay, a bias-controlled multiplex PCR. From the authors' description of their analysis: The number of nucleated cells in each sample was estimated from the amplification of reference gene primers within the assay. To quantify the absolute abundance of each unique TCRbeta CDR3 rearrangement, sequence reads were collapsed and filtered. For each sample, productive Simpson clonality was calculated by taking the square root of Simpson's diversity index across productive rearrangements. TCRdb re-hosts the immuneACCESS table, in-frame sequences only. Its copies lack some clones; in the studies checked, an unresolved V gene accounts for under half of them, and the cause for the rest is not known. The DNA gave D and trimming, while V, J and clone size come from that table. This sample lists around 300,000 clones; around nine tenths were detected once. The ten largest clones take up 6% to 7% of the sample.

Recombination linked TRBV10-3 to TRBJ1-2, with an unclear D gene assignment. Sequencing was performed on PBMCs or T cells enriched from blood (not recorded which). The TCR comes from a woman between 35 and 50 years old who had recovered from COVID-19. The CDR3 region has the sequence CAISGTDYGYTF. The DNA sequence is given as TGTGCCATCAGTGGGACTGACTATGGCTACACCTTC.